This T cell receptor beta chain originates from a study of cytomegalovirus exposure and HLA in healthy donors. Study summary: In a later analysis, it was reported that the approximately 110 validation repertoires had been produced on the same platform as the 550 to 700 repertoires belonging to the first cohort. Whole-study findings and limits: A list of more than 150 TCR beta chains associated with cytomegalovirus was given. Despite most TCR sequences being rare, some public TCRs occurred in many donors.

Remarks on this clone: Antigen: not known.

Germline-derived CDR1 and CDR2 are MNHEY and SVGAGI. V lost 6 bases, J lost 3 bases, and 14 bases lay in between. The CDR3 spans 15 residues. It was the roughly 110-subject validation cohort, separate from the approximately 700-subject first cohort, to which the donors belonged. The method was immunoSEQ multiplex PCR; TCRdb's version includes in-frame clones alone and lacks a portion of them. This sample has 150,000 or so clones, with roughly 90% found just once. The sample was PBMCs. The V and J genes are TRBV6-5 and TRBJ2-2, with a weak D call TRBD1 (6 bases). This clonotype originated in a man younger than 35 in good health and CMV-seropositive. The CDR3: CASRQGTGYTGELFF. For the CDR3, the DNA is TGTGCCAGCAGGCAGGGAACAGGGTACACCGGGGAGCTGTTTTTT.